This TCR beta chain was sequenced in a study of CD8 T cells in Susac syndrome (dated 2019 in TCRdb). About the study as a whole: Of the Susac syndrome patients who were sequenced, more than five had clinically active disease and eight were in clinical remission. At blood withdrawal, Susac syndrome patients were either therapy-naive, taking corticosteroids (in some cases with IVIg as well), or taking IVIg alone. Whether CD8+ T cell activation and differentiation in Susac syndrome was antigen driven was tested using repertoire sequencing. What the authors observed across the whole study: In the CD4+ T cell repertoire of Susac syndrome patients, clonal expansion was not detected. The study acknowledged that relatively few individuals were included in the TCR sequencing and HLA analysis.

Comment on this clonotype: No cognate antigen has been identified for it. Qualities for individual bases were not recorded, and no much larger clone is one base off.

Peripheral blood CD8+ and CD4+ T cells from healthy donors, Susac syndrome patients and multiple sclerosis patients were profiled using high-throughput TCR beta sequencing. The Susac syndrome patients fulfilled recently defined diagnostic criteria for either definite or probable disease. CD8+ TEMRA cells were enriched by FACS, while bulk CD8+ and CD4+ T cells were purified by magnetic negative isolation. Blood was drawn into EDTA tubes, processed within 24 hours, and PBMCs were isolated by density gradient centrifugation. PBMCs intended for TCR sequencing were cryopreserved in liquid nitrogen and thawed later in a water bath at 37 degrees C. Purity of sorted or isolated CD4+, CD8+ and CD8+ TEMRA cells was at least 90%. V and J lose 2 bases and 2 bases, and a span of 8 bases separates them. As encoded in the germline V gene, CDR1 is SQVTM while CDR2 is ANQGSEA. There are 13 amino acids in the CDR3, from cysteine to phenylalanine inclusive. Here the CDR3 DNA is all that survives: 39 bases in frame from base 1.

RNA was extracted using the RNeasy kit, and roughly 0.45 to 1 microgram was reverse transcribed with random hexamers. The immunoSEQ multiplex PCR assay, which covers 54 Vbeta and 13 Jbeta segments, was used to amplify TCR beta CDR3 regions. PCR amplification bias was corrected using a synthetic template baseline for primer optimization and computational correction. Concerning the study's data processing: Reads were assigned to V, D and J genes according to IMGT and analyzed in immunoSEQ Analyzer, with only productive sequences retained. To calculate clonality, Shannon entropy was normalized by log2 of the number of productive unique sequences and then subtracted from one. For each patient and control, public and private clones were evaluated among the 100 most prevalent clones. Clones were defined as Susac-specific when absent from the healthy and MS cohorts, from about a thousand published viral clones and from other ImmuneACCESS disease sequences. TCRdb trimmed the raw reads at Q25, called clones with MiXCR and kept productive beta chains. Each entry is one CDR3 protein sequence, shown with its most common DNA and genes. The authors' filters were not applied to this entry. This sample lists approximately 190,000 distinct CDR3 sequences; 75% to 95% were detected once. Together, the top ten hold about 0.1% of the sample.

The chain links TRBV29-1 with TRBJ2-3, with no reliable assignment of the D segment. The sequenced sample consisted of CD4+ T cells from PBMCs. The source of this sequence is a human donor with Susac syndrome. The nucleotide sequence is TGCAGCGTTGAATTTCGCCCCACAGATACGCAGTATTTT. The resulting protein is CSVEFRPTDTQYF.